This T cell receptor (beta chain) is from a study of CXCR3-negative and CXCR3-positive naive CD8 T cells. Study-wide points: Compared with CXCR3-negative naive cells, CXCR3-positive naive cells showed more hydrophobic TRB CDR3s.

The germline V gene encodes CDR1 LNHNV and CDR2 YYDKDF (reference sequence). The CDR3 consists of 18 residues. With respect to this clonotype: Antigen specificity is unknown.

In preparing the TRB cDNA libraries, 5' RACE with UMI labels was used. TCRdb reanalyzed the 5' RACE reads, giving one entry per CDR3 protein sequence and no DNA. This sample's table has over 100,000 distinct CDR3 sequences. This TCR came from a human donor in good health. Some clones in this sample may be carry-over from other donors' samples. Sequences were obtained from naive CXCR3+ CD8+ T cells from blood. Described subset: CD45RO-CCR7+CD27+CD95- naive CD8+ T cells expressing CXCR3 (TNR3+). The genes are TRBV15 and TRBJ2-6; TCRdb indicates TRBD1, and absent DNA this call remains unverified. CDR3 sequence reads: CATSRGDRVPSGANVLTF.